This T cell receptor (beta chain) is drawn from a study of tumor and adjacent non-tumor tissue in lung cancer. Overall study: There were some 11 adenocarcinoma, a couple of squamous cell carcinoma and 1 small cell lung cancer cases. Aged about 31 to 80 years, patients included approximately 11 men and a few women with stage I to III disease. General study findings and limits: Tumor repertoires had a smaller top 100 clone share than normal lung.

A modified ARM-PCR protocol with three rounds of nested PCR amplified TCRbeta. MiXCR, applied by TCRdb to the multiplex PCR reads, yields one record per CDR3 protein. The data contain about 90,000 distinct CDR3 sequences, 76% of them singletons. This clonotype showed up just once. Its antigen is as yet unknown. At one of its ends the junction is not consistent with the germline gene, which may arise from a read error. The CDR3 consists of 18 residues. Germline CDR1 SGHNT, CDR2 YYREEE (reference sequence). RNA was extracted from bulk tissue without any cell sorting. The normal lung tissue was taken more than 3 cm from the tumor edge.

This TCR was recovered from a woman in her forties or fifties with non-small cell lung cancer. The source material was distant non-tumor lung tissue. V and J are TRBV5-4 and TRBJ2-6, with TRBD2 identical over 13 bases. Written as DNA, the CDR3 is TGTGCCAGCAGCAATGCGGGACTAGCGGGACCTGGGGCCAACGTCCTGACCTTC. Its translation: CASSNAGLAGPGANVLTF.